This T cell receptor beta chain was documented in a study of cytomegalovirus exposure and HLA in healthy donors. Germline V gene sequence: CDR1 MNHEY, CDR2 SVGAGI. This CDR3 contains 15 residues. Trimming left V 0 bases short and J 7 bases short, with 12 bases between. 60 Vbeta and 13 Jbeta primers were used in PCR. Assay: immunoSEQ multiplex PCR; the TCRdb copy retains only in-frame clones and omits some. The table has 200,000 to 300,000 clones, 80% to 90% seen once; the top ten hold around 0.23%. This clone was recorded once. Its antigen is undetermined. Study results and caveats: A later analysis showed that HLA-associated TCR beta chains had undergone more clonal expansion than equally common others. The study had only CMV serostatus as immune exposure information. Follow-up analysis seemed to connect common viral pathogens with several of the most significant clusters identified.

All donors participated as healthy donors of bone marrow. Sequenced input: PBMCs. The chain joins TRBV6-5 to TRBJ2-2; D is possibly TRBD2 (6 bases). The TCR originated in a girl aged 2-9 years in good health and CMV-seronegative. This chain's CDR3 is CASSYSEGLRGELFF. CDR3 nucleotide sequence: TGTGCCAGCAGTTACTCGGAGGGGCTTCGCGGGGAGCTGTTTTTT.